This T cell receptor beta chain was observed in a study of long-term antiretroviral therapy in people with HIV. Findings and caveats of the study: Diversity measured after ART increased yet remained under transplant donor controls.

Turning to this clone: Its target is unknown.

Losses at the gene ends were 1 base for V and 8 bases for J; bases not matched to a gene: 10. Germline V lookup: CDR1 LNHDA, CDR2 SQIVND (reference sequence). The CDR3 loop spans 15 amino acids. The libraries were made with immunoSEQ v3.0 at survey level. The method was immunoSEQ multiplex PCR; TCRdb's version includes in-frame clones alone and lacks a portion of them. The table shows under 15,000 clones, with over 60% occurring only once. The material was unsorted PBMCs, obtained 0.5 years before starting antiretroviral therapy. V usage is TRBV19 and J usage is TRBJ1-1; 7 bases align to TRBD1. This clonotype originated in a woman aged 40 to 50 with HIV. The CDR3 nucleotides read TGTGCCAGTAGTATAGTGGGACAGCTCGATTCCGAAGCTTTCTTT. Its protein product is CASSIVGQLDSEAFF.